These 7 T cell receptor beta chains originate from one sample sequenced in a study of neurological immune-mediated disorders. Each CDR3 protein is one row after TCRdb ran MiXCR on the 5' RACE reads. This table holds roughly 80,000 distinct CDR3 sequences, 10% found once. Input material: PBMCs. These TCRs come from a man aged 40-49 years in good health.

This clonotype has a count of ten or more. This rearrangement joins TRBV2 to TRBJ2-7, with 8 bases that match TRBD2. V lost 3 bases and J lost 4; bases outside the gene matches: 5. Looked up from germline, CDR1 is SNHLY and CDR2 is FYNNEI. This CDR3 has 14 amino acids. CDR3 coding DNA: TGTGCCAGCAGTGACGGGACTAGTCGGTACGAGCAGTACTTC. Residues: CASSDGTSRYEQYF.

This clonotype has more than one count but fewer than ten. The chain is built from TRBV6-6 and TRBJ2-3, with 12 bases fitting TRBD2. The junction had 10 bases not matched to a gene; V was cut back by 7 bases and J by 2 bases. CDR3 length: 17 amino acids. Germline lookup yields CDR1 MNHNY and CDR2 SVGAGI (reference sequence). Here the CDR3 reads CASIFGTSGPLTDTQYF. CDR3 in DNA: TGTGCCAGCATTTTCGGGACTAGCGGGCCTCTCACAGATACGCAGTATTTT.

In this sample, this clonotype turned up many times. This chain links TRBV7-9 with TRBJ1-4; TRBD1 aligns across 12 bases. Germline V CDR1 and CDR2: SEHNR, FQNEAQ (reference sequence). The CDR3 is made up of 18 amino acids. V lost 5 bases to trimming and J lost 6 bases; unmatched junction nucleotides: 13. The CDR3 reads CASSGVWDRGRPDEKLFF. The CDR3 nucleotides are TGTGCCAGCAGCGGAGTTTGGGACAGGGGGCGGCCCGATGAAAAACTGTTTTTT.

In this sample, this clonotype turned up many times. CDR3 sequence (DNA): TGTGCCAGCAGCCCTGACAACCGAGGGGGCTACGAGCAGTACTTC. The encoded protein is CASSPDNRGGYEQYF. The genes are TRBV27 and TRBJ2-7; D might be TRBD1 (6 bases). CDR3 length equals 15 residues. Trimming stripped 6 bases from V and 3 bases from J, with 18 bases between. Germline assignment: CDR1 MNHEY and CDR2 SMNVEV (reference sequence).

This clonotype was observed at least ten times. The rearrangement links TRBV29-1 to TRBJ2-6, with a tentative D call TRBD1 (6 bases). Germline-derived CDR1 and CDR2 are SQVTM and ANQGSEA. Between the trimmed V and J ends, which lost 6 bases and 0 bases, there was a span of 6 bases. The CDR3 runs 13 residues. This chain's CDR3 is CSVQGSGANVLTF. DNA of the CDR3: TGCAGCGTACAGGGCTCTGGGGCCAACGTCCTGACTTTC.

This clonotype came up many times. The chain employs TRBV4-2 and TRBJ2-2; no clear D. V was cut by 3 bases and J by 6 bases, with 8 bases left in between. Germline V CDR1 and CDR2: LGHNA, YNFKEQ. The CDR3 has 13 residues. The CDR3: CASSQGSPGELFF. Here the CDR3 DNA reads TGTGCCAGCAGCCAGGGCAGCCCCGGGGAGCTGTTTTTT.

This clonotype was seen ten or more times. The junction shows a germline mismatch at one end, possibly a read error. V usage is TRBV20-1 and J usage is TRBJ1-2; TRBD1 might be the D (5 bases). Germline CDR1 is DFQATT and CDR2 is SNEGSKA (reference sequence). This CDR3 is built from 14 residues. The CDR3: CRAREAGLGYGYTF. The CDR3 DNA reads as TGCAGGGCTAGAGAGGCAGGGCTGGGGTATGGCTACACCTTC.